This TCR beta chain was observed in a study of early T cells in non-severe SARS-CoV-2 infection. In TCRdb, the 5' RACE reads were re-called with MiXCR into one record per CDR3 protein. The data contain tens of thousands of distinct CDR3 sequences, approximately 12% of them singletons. Germline V CDR1 and CDR2: DFQATT, SNEGSKA (reference sequence). This CDR3 has 13 residues. Trimming left V 6 bases short and J 2 bases short, with 14 bases between. The J gene is TRBJ2-7, the V gene TRBV20-1, with D tentatively TRBD1 (6 bases). This TCR derives from an adult who was a healthcare worker with PCR-confirmed SARS-CoV-2 infection or an uninfected control (not recorded which). Sequenced sample: whole blood. CDR3 in amino acids: CSAPPPGAYEQYF. For the CDR3, the DNA is TGCAGTGCCCCCCCGCCAGGGGCCTACGAGCAGTACTTC.